The T cell receptor beta chain described here comes from a study of blood T cell repertoires in COVID-19. Background on the study: The study drew acute and convalescent COVID-19 samples from the United States, Italy and Spain. The cDNA or gDNA used as material had been derived from T cells, B-cell-depleted T cells, or PBMCs.

The V gene lost 7 bases and the J gene lost 3 bases, with 19 bases spanning the gap. CDR3 length equals 15 residues. From germline, CDR1 is MNHEY and CDR2 SVGAGI. Ages ranged from about 18 to 100 years, with residence in approximately 25 US areas. The data were produced by immunoSEQ multiplex PCR, yet TCRdb's version contains in-frame clones alone and is incomplete. This sample has more than 150,000 clones, with about 88% found just once. The chain links TRBV6-5 to TRBJ2-7, with D possibly matching TRBD2 (5 bases). Sequences were obtained from PBMCs or T cells enriched from blood (not recorded which). This TCR derives from a woman aged 50 to 65 who had recovered from COVID-19. The CDR3 reads CASTPGIAKLYEQYF. DNA for the CDR3: TGTGCCAGCACCCCGGGGATAGCTAAACTCTACGAGCAGTACTTC.